The rows below give T cell receptor beta chains drawn from one sample of a study of blood T cells in healthy people across ages. TCRdb reanalysed the 5' RACE reads using MiXCR and keeps one entry per CDR3 protein. The sample records around 800,000 distinct CDR3 sequences, approximately 65% being singletons. The sequenced material came from blood. These receptors were taken from a man aged 25-45 years in good health. CDR3s include the opening cysteine and the closing phenylalanine or tryptophan. Each record gives: CDR3 protein, CDR3 DNA, D gene, J gene, V gene, clone size. A D gene is named only where the DNA matches it firmly. The size field is filled for only some rows; it gives once, few, many or a size class.

CDR3aa: CASSPHSGSEQYF
CDR3nt: TGTGCCAGCAGCCCACACTCGGGTTCCGAGCAGTACTTC
d_gene: NA
j_gene: TRBJ2-7
v_gene: TRBV7-8
abundance: few

CDR3aa: CASSLGWTGYSAGANVLTF
CDR3nt: TGCGCCAGCAGCTTGGGATGGACAGGGTATTCTGCTGGGGCCAACGTCCTGACTTTC
d_gene: TRBD1
j_gene: TRBJ2-6
v_gene: TRBV5-1
abundance: NA

CDR3aa: CSASYGVNSPLHF
CDR3nt: TGCAGTGCTAGTTACGGAGTGAATTCACCCCTCCACTTT
d_gene: NA
j_gene: TRBJ1-6
v_gene: TRBV20-1
abundance: NA

CDR3aa: CASSLSVYNEQFF
CDR3nt: TGTGCCAGCAGCTTATCCGTTTACAATGAGCAGTTCTTC
d_gene: NA
j_gene: TRBJ2-1
v_gene: TRBV7-9
abundance: many

CDR3aa: CSVPIRDRMYNEQFF
CDR3nt: TGCAGCGTTCCTATCCGGGACCGGATGTACAATGAGCAGTTCTTC
d_gene: NA
j_gene: TRBJ2-1
v_gene: TRBV29-1
abundance: NA

CDR3aa: CASSLARAGGIYEQYF
CDR3nt: TGTGCCAGCAGTTTGGCGAGAGCAGGGGGCATCTACGAGCAGTACTTC
d_gene: TRBD1
j_gene: TRBJ2-7
v_gene: TRBV6-2/TRBV6-3
abundance: NA

CDR3aa: CASSPIEEPGTDTQYF
CDR3nt: TGTGCCAGCAGTCCCATAGAGGAACCGGGCACAGATACGCAGTATTTT
d_gene: NA
j_gene: TRBJ2-3
v_gene: TRBV12-3/TRBV12-4
abundance: NA

CDR3aa: CASSGTSGLPDTQYF
CDR3nt: TGTGCCAGCAGCGGGACTAGCGGGTTGCCAGATACGCAGTATTTT
d_gene: TRBD2
j_gene: TRBJ2-3
v_gene: TRBV9
abundance: few

CDR3aa: CASSSLPGGASYEQYF
CDR3nt: TGTGCCAGCAGCTCCCTTCCCGGGGGGGCCTCCTACGAGCAGTACTTC
d_gene: TRBD2
j_gene: TRBJ2-7
v_gene: TRBV11-2
abundance: NA

CDR3aa: CASSLERGNYEQYF
CDR3nt: TGCGCCAGCAGCTTAGAGCGGGGGAACTACGAGCAGTACTTC
d_gene: TRBD2
j_gene: TRBJ2-7
v_gene: TRBV5-1
abundance: NA

CDR3aa: CASSTWGARKDTQYF
CDR3nt: TGTGCCAGCAGCACCTGGGGGGCCCGAAAAGATACGCAGTATTTT
d_gene: NA
j_gene: TRBJ2-3
v_gene: TRBV7-2
abundance: NA

CDR3aa: CASSKRGTSGANVLTF
CDR3nt: TGTGCCAGCAGTAAGCGGGGGACCTCTGGGGCCAACGTCCTGACTTTC
d_gene: TRBD2
j_gene: TRBJ2-6
v_gene: TRBV2
abundance: NA

CDR3aa: CASSFSGGVGNEQFF
CDR3nt: TGTGCCAGTAGTTTTAGCGGGGGGGTGGGAAATGAGCAGTTCTTC
d_gene: TRBD2
j_gene: TRBJ2-1
v_gene: TRBV27
abundance: NA

CDR3aa: CASSLLAAASYGYTF
CDR3nt: TGTGCCAGCAGTTTATTGGCAGCTGCTAGCTATGGCTACACCTTC
d_gene: NA
j_gene: TRBJ1-2
v_gene: TRBV27
abundance: NA

CDR3aa: CASSYTTVAGGSPRSTQYF
CDR3nt: TGTGCCAGCAGTTACACGACGGTGGCGGGGGGCTCCCCAAGGTCGACGCAGTATTTT
d_gene: TRBD2
j_gene: TRBJ2-3
v_gene: TRBV6-5
abundance: NA

CDR3aa: CASLPSGGANEQFF
CDR3nt: TGTGCTTCTCTCCCTAGCGGGGGGGCTAACGAGCAGTTCTTC
d_gene: TRBD2
j_gene: TRBJ2-1
v_gene: TRBV7-9
abundance: NA